This is a list of T cell receptor beta chains from one sample in a study of control samples from healthy donors and cancer patients. The repertoire was sequenced with immunoSEQ multiplex PCR; TCRdb's copy has only in-frame clones and lacks some. The sample consists of roughly 150,000 clones, 93% of them appearing once. Sequenced sample: blood. These receptor sequences come from a man between 18 and 35 years old in good health. Both conserved end residues are trimmed from each CDR3. Fields, in order: CDR3 length, J gene, V gene, CDR3 protein.

length: 15
J: TRBJ1-2
V: TRBV11-2
CDR3: ASSKDPSGGSVSDYT

length: 13
J: TRBJ2-7
V: TRBV19
CDR3: ASSIGPGDSYEQY

length: 9
J: TRBJ2-7
V: TRBV29-1
CDR3: SVEMDYEQY

length: 11
J: TRBJ1-5
V: TRBV29-1
CDR3: SVVLAGGGPQH

length: 16
J: TRBJ2-5
V: TRBV5-8
CDR3: ASSFSRVARGRQETQY

length: 16
J: TRBJ2-6
V: TRBV4-2
CDR3: ASSQDPPRGSGANVLT

length: 15
J: TRBJ2-2
V: TRBV27
CDR3: ASVHSGLALNTGELF

length: 12
J: TRBJ2-7
V: TRBV7-9
CDR3: ASSFEYRAYEQY

length: 13
J: TRBJ1-1
V: TRBV19
CDR3: ASSGQNRFNTEAF

length: 11
J: TRBJ1-2
V: TRBV11-2
CDR3: ASSLSGGPGYT

length: 11
J: TRBJ1-2
V: TRBV30
CDR3: AWSERSFYGYT

length: 14
J: TRBJ2-3
V: TRBV6-6
CDR3: ASSYSRGTHTDTQY

length: 12
J: TRBJ1-6
V: TRBV30
CDR3: AWSLDGYNSPLH

length: 13
J: TRBJ2-5
V: TRBV7-2
CDR3: ASSLMGQGQETQY

length: 14
J: TRBJ1-1
V: TRBV18
CDR3: ASSPVSGSWNTEAF

length: 9
J: TRBJ2-1
V: TRBV4-1
CDR3: ASSQSNEQF

length: 14
J: TRBJ2-2
V: TRBV24-1
CDR3: ATSDLGEPRAGELF

length: 15
J: TRBJ1-6
V: TRBV25-1
CDR3: ASSEWTFSSYNSPLH

length: 14
J: TRBJ2-1
V: TRBV5-1
CDR3: ASSLSGGSSYNEQF

length: 14
J: TRBJ2-3
V: TRBV6-5
CDR3: ASSYGRGRFTDTQY

length: 14
J: TRBJ2-2
V: TRBV7-6
CDR3: ASSSGGQGVTGELF

length: 14
J: TRBJ1-5
V: TRBV19
CDR3: ASSIGTGVGNQPQH

length: 12
J: TRBJ1-6
V: TRBV6-6
CDR3: ASSRTGRNSPLH

length: 12
J: TRBJ1-1
V: TRBV9
CDR3: ASSVGETNTEAF

length: 13
J: TRBJ1-2
V: TRBV5-1
CDR3: ASSLAFGEIYGYT

length: 14
J: TRBJ1-6
V: TRBV27
CDR3: ASSFRQPSLGSPLH

length: 14
J: TRBJ1-4
V: TRBV30
CDR3: AWSDQTGLWVEKLF

length: 12
J: TRBJ1-5
V: TRBV3-1/TRBV3-2
CDR3: ASSQDHSNQPQH

length: 11
J: TRBJ1-1
V: TRBV12-3/TRBV12-4
CDR3: ASSLGPNTEAF

length: 12
J: TRBJ2-7
V: TRBV13
CDR3: ASSLQGAQYEQY

length: 11
J: TRBJ2-7
V: TRBV27
CDR3: ASSFFPSYEQY

length: 11
J: TRBJ1-1
V: TRBV5-6
CDR3: ASSLQGNTEAF

length: 12
J: TRBJ1-3
V: TRBV7-2
CDR3: ASSLEPAGNTIY

length: 13
J: TRBJ2-7
V: TRBV29-1
CDR3: SVEGLGGKVYEQY

length: 16
J: TRBJ2-1
V: TRBV5-1
CDR3: ASSWGGAGTRENNEQF

length: 12
J: TRBJ1-3
V: TRBV5-1
CDR3: ASSLGQGVNTIY

length: 13
J: TRBJ1-3
V: TRBV19
CDR3: ASSILSGSGNTIY

length: 10
J: TRBJ2-7
V: TRBV14
CDR3: ASSQVAYEQY

length: 15
J: TRBJ2-1
V: TRBV30
CDR3: AWSVSLSASSYNEQF

length: 13
J: TRBJ2-2
V: TRBV29-1
CDR3: SVEDDRGRTGELF

length: 15
J: TRBJ2-3
V: TRBV9
CDR3: ASSGNTGGYRGDTQY

length: 13
J: TRBJ1-3
V: TRBV11-2
CDR3: ASSLRGLSGNTIY

length: 17
J: TRBJ1-5
V: TRBV7-9
CDR3: ASSPQTQTTENSNQPQH